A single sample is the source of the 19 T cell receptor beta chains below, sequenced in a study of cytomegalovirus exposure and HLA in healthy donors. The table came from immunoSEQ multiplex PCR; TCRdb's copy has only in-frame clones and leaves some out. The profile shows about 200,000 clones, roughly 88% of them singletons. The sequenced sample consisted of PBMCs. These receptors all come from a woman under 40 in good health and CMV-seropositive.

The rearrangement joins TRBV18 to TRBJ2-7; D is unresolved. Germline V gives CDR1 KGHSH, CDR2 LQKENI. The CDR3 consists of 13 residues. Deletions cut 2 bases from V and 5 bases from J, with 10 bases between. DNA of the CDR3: TGTGCCAGCTCACCAGGAACTACTAACGAGCAGTACTTC. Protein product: CASSPGTTNEQYF.

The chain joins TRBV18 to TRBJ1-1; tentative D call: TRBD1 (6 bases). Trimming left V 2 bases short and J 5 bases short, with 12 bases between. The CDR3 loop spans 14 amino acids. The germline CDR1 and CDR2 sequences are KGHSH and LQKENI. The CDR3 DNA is TGTGCCAGCTCACCAACGGGGGGCAGGACTGAAGCTTTCTTT. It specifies CASSPTGGRTEAFF.

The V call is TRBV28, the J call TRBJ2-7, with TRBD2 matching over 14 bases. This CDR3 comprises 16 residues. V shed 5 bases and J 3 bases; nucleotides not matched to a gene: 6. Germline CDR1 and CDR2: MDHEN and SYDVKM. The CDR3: CASSGTSGSSLYEQYF. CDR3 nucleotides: TGTGCCAGCAGTGGGACTAGCGGGAGTAGTCTCTACGAGCAGTACTTC. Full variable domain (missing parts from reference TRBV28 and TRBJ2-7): DVKVTQSSRYLVKRTGEKVFLECVQDMDHENMFWYRQDPGLGLRLIYFSYDVKMKEKGDIPEGYSVSREKKERFSLILESASTNQTSMYLCASSGTSGSSLYEQYFGPGTRLTVT.

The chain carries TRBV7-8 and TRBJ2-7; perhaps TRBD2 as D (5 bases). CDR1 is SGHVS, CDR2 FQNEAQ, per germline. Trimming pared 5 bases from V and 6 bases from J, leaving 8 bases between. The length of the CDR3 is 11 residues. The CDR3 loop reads CASSREGEQYF. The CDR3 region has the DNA TGTGCCAGCAGCCGCGAGGGCGAGCAGTACTTC. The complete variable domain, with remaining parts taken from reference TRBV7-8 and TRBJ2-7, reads GAGVSQSPRYKVAKRGQDVALRCDPISGHVSLFWYQQALGQGPEFLTYFQNEAQLDKSGLPSDRFFAERPEGSVSTLKIQRTQQEDSAVYLCASSREGEQYFGPGTRLTVT.

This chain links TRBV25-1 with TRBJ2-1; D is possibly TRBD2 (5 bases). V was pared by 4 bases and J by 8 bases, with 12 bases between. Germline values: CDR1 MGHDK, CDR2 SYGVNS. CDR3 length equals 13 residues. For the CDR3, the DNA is TGTGCCAGCAGTGTATACGGGGTGTATGAGCAGTTCTTC. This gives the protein CASSVYGVYEQFF.

The CDR3 protein is CASSSPRGTGLYEQYF. CDR3 DNA sequence: TGTGCCAGCAGCTCCCCCCGAGGGACAGGGCTTTACGAGCAGTACTTC. The chain is built from TRBV7-9 and TRBJ2-7, with 9 nucleotides matching TRBD1. Per germline, CDR1 SEHNR and CDR2 FQNEAQ (reference sequence). J lost 4 bases, V lost 4 bases, and 11 bases had no gene match. The CDR3 contains 16 residues.

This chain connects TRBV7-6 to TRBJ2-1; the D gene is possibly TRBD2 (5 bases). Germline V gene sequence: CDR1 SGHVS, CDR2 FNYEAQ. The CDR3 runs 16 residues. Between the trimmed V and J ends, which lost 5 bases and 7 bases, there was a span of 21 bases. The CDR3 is CASSLLRGIGGNEQFF. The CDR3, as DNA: TGTGCCAGCAGCCTACTACGGGGAATCGGTGGGAATGAGCAGTTCTTC.

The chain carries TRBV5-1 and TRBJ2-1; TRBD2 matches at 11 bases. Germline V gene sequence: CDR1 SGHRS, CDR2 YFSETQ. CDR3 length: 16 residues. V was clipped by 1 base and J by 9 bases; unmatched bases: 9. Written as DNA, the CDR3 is TGCGCCAGCAGCTTGAGGCAGACTAGCGGGACCGGTGAGCAGTTCTTC. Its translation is CASSLRQTSGTGEQFF.

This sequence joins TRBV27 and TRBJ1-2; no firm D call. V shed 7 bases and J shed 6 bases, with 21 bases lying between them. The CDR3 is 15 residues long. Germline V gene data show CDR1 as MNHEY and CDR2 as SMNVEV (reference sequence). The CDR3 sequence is CASTDHPPGRNGYTF. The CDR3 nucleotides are TGTGCCAGCACCGACCACCCACCGGGAAGAAATGGCTACACCTTC.

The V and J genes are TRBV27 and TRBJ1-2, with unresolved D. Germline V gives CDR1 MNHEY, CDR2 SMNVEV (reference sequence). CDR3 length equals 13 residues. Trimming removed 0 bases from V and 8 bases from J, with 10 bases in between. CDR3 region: CASSLSSVGGYTF. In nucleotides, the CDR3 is TGTGCCAGCAGTTTATCCAGTGTGGGCGGCTACACCTTC.

This CDR3 is CASSFRQGAGYTF. The CDR3 nucleotides read TGTGCCAGCAGCTTCCGACAGGGGGCCGGCTACACCTTC. V is TRBV7-9 and J is TRBJ1-2; TRBD1 aligns across 10 bases. Germline values: CDR1 SEHNR, CDR2 FQNEAQ (reference sequence). V trimming: 3 bases; J trimming: 8 bases; junction bases outside the gene matches: 3. The length of the CDR3 is 13 residues.

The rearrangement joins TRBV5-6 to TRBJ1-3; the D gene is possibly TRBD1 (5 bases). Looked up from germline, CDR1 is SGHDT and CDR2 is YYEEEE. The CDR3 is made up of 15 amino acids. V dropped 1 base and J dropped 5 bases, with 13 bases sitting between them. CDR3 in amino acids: CASSLRGSGRNTIYF. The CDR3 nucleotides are TGTGCCAGCAGCTTGCGGGGGAGCGGCCGAAACACCATATATTTT. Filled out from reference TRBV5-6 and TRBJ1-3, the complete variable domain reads DAGVTQSPTHLIKTRGQQVTLRCSPKSGHDTVSWYQQALGQGPQFIFQYYEEEERQRGNFPDRFSGHQFPNYSSELNVNALLLGDSALYLCASSLRGSGRNTIYFGEGSWLTVV.

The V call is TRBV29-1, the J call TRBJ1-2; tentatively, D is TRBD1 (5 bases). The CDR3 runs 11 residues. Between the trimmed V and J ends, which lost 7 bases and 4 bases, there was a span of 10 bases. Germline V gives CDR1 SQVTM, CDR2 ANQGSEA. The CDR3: CSAGTLYGYTF. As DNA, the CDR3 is TGCAGCGCCGGGACTCTCTATGGCTACACCTTC.

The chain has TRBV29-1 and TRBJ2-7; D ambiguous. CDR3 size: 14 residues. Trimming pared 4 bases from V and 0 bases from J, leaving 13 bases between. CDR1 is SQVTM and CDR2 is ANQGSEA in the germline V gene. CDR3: CSVVGYWSSYEQYF. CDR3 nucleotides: TGCAGCGTTGTGGGTTACTGGAGCTCCTACGAGCAGTACTTC.

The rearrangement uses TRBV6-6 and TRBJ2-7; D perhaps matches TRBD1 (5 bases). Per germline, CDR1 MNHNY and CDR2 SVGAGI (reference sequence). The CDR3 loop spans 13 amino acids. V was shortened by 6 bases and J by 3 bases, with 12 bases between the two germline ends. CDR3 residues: CASRSGRSYEQYF. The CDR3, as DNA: TGTGCCAGCAGATCAGGGCGAAGCTACGAGCAGTACTTC.

Here the CDR3 reads CASRSALGGETQYF. The CDR3 bases are TGTGCCAGCAGGTCGGCGCTAGGGGGAGAGACCCAGTACTTC. The chain links TRBV6-1 to TRBJ2-5; D might be TRBD1 (6 bases). The CDR3 extends over 14 amino acids. V was trimmed by 6 bases and J by 4 bases, leaving 15 bases between them. Germline assignment: CDR1 MNHNS and CDR2 SASEGT.

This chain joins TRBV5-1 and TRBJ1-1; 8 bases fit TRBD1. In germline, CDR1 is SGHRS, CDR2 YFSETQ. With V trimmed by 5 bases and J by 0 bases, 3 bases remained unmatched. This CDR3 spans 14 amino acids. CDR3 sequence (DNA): TGCGCCAGCAGAACAGGGGGAATGAACACTGAAGCTTTCTTT. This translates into CASRTGGMNTEAFF.

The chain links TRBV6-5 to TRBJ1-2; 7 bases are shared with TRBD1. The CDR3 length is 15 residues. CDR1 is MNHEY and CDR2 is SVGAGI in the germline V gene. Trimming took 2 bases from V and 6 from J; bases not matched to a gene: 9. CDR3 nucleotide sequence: TGTGCCAGCAGTTACAGTCCAGGGGGAAGTGATGGCTACACCTTC. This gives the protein CASSYSPGGSDGYTF.

Here the CDR3 DNA reads TGCAGCGTTGGTAGCAAAACTAAGACAGATACGCAGTATTTT. This codes for CSVGSKTKTDTQYF. The rearrangement uses TRBV29-1 and TRBJ2-3; no reliable D call. The CDR3 sequence is 14 residues long. Looked up from germline, CDR1 is SQVTM and CDR2 is ANQGSEA. V lost 4 bases to trimming and J lost 3 bases, with 14 bases between them.